Following are 20 T cell receptor beta chains from one sample sequenced in a study of blood T cell repertoires in COVID-19 (dated by TCRdb to 2018 to 2020). Library prep was done by the immunoSEQ multiplex PCR assay. Entries here come from immuneACCESS through TCRdb and include only in-frame sequences with V and J called. Some clones fail to appear in such tables; in the studies checked, an unresolved V gene covers under half of the shortfall, and the cause of the remainder is unknown. For this sample the table gives roughly 140,000 clones, of which roughly 90% were detected only once. Of the sample, over 2% falls within the top ten clones. The sample comprised peripheral blood. The origin of the receptors is a human donor in a cohort sampled during active COVID-19.

J is TRBJ2-7 and V is TRBV15; D possibly corresponds to TRBD1 (5 bases). The CDR3 is 16 residues long. V gave up 0 bases and J gave up 3 bases, with 15 bases separating them. From germline, CDR1 is LNHNV and CDR2 YYDKDF (reference sequence). CDR3 amino acids: CATSREAGNVIYEQYF. CDR3 sequence (DNA): TGTGCCACCAGCAGAGAGGCAGGGAATGTTATCTACGAGCAGTACTTC.

The chain carries TRBV4-1 and TRBJ1-4; TRBD1 is a possible D gene (5 bases). Germline CDR1 reads MGHRA; CDR2 reads YSYEKL. The V end lost 4 bases, the J end lost 7 bases, and 19 bases lay between the germline ends. This CDR3 has 16 amino acids. The DNA for the CDR3 is TGCGCCAGCAGCCTCCAACCCCAGGGAGGCGGTGAAAAACTGTTTTTT. This translates into CASSLQPQGGGEKLFF.

The CDR3 sequence is CASSQAGASYEQYF. CDR3 sequence (DNA): TGTGCCAGCAGCCAGGCGGGGGCCTCCTACGAGCAGTACTTC. The rearrangement links TRBV3-1 (or the pseudogene TRBV3-2) to TRBJ2-7; a weak D match, TRBD2 (7 bases). The CDR3 loop spans 14 amino acids. Trimming took 3 bases from V and 0 from J, leaving 9 bases between them. The germline V gene has CDR1 LGHDT and CDR2 YNNKEL (reference sequence).

This clone was found once. The V gene is TRBV29-1, the J gene TRBJ2-5; TRBD2 matches at 7 bases. Germline assignment: CDR1 SQVTM and CDR2 ANQGSEA. The CDR3 is made up of 14 amino acids. Unmatched junction bases numbered 12, after V lost 6 bases and J lost 5 bases. The DNA of the CDR3 is TGCAGCGTGACTGAGCGGGGAGTACGGGAGACCCAGTACTTC. Translation gives CSVTERGVRETQYF. The full variable domain, in which reference TRBV29-1 and TRBJ2-5 provide the parts outside the CDR3, is SAVISQKPSRDICQRGTSLTIQCQVDSQVTMMFWYRQQPGQSLTLIATANQGSEATYESGFVIDKFPISRPNLTFSTLTVSNMSPEDSSIYLCSVTERGVRETQYFGPGTRLLVL.

This clone was observed a few times. The chain employs TRBV7-8 and TRBJ2-7; 9 positions match TRBD2. The V gene end was trimmed by 6 bases and the J gene end by 5 bases; junction bases not matched to a gene: 20. This CDR3 region has 18 residues. Germline CDR1 reads SGHVS; CDR2 reads FQNEAQ. The CDR3 bases are TGTGCCAGCAGGCGCCATGCCCGAGGTAGCGGGAGACAGGACGAGCAGTACTTC. Amino acid sequence: CASRRHARGSGRQDEQYF.

The rearrangement joins TRBV6-6 to TRBJ2-5; D may be TRBD1 (6 bases). CDR3 length: 13 residues. CDR1 and CDR2 (germline): MNHNY, SVGAGI (reference sequence). V shed 6 bases and J shed 5 bases, with 13 bases lying between them. CDR3 coding DNA: TGTGCCAGCAGGGGGGCGGTTAGGGAGACCCAGTACTTC. It encodes CASRGAVRETQYF.

The chain joins TRBV9 to TRBJ2-2; tentatively, D is TRBD2 (6 bases). This CDR3 is 17 amino acids long. Germline CDR1 SGDLS, CDR2 YYNGEE. Trimming removed 0 bases at V and 5 bases at J, with 17 bases between. The CDR3 loop reads CASSVVPGAYQTGELFF. CDR3 nucleotides: TGTGCCAGCAGCGTAGTCCCGGGAGCCTACCAGACCGGGGAGCTGTTTTTT.

V usage is TRBV14 and J usage is TRBJ2-5, with D unresolved. V lost 1 base and J lost 0, with 12 bases in between. The germline V gene has CDR1 SGHDN and CDR2 FVKESK. This CDR3 is built from 16 residues. CDR3 coding DNA: TGTGCCAGCAGCCAAGTTCTTACACAGTACCAAGAGACCCAGTACTTC. The encoded protein is CASSQVLTQYQETQYF. Full variable domain (rest looked up from reference TRBV14 and TRBJ2-5): EAGVTQFPSHSVIEKGQTVTLRCDPISGHDNLYWYRRVMGKEIKFLLHFVKESKQDESGMPNNRFLAERTGGTYSTLKVQPAELEDSGVYFCASSQVLTQYQETQYFGPGTRLLVL.

The chain is built from TRBV25-1 and TRBJ2-5, with 10 positions matching TRBD2. This CDR3 region has 16 residues. J lost 3 bases, V lost 3 bases, and 7 bases had no gene match. Germline CDR1 and CDR2: MGHDK and SYGVNS. CDR3 in amino acids: CASSDSRTSGKETQYF. CDR3 sequence (DNA): TGTGCCAGCAGTGATTCGAGGACTAGCGGAAAAGAGACCCAGTACTTC.

The chain is built from TRBV7-2 and TRBJ2-7, with TRBD2 identical over 14 bases. CDR3 length: 19 residues. CDR1 is SGHTA, CDR2 FQGNSA, per germline. V lost 3 bases and J lost 2; bases outside the gene matches: 12. CDR3 nucleotide sequence: TGTGCCAGCAGCTTCGGACTAGCGGGGGGTTTATATGGGACCTACGAGCAGTACTTC. Translating gives CASSFGLAGGLYGTYEQYF.

This clone has only a few counts. This chain joins TRBV5-1 and TRBJ1-5; TRBD1 matches 9 bases. The CDR3 is 14 amino acids. Germline CDR1 is SGHRS and CDR2 is YFSETQ. V shed 3 bases and J 4 bases; nucleotides not matched to a gene: 2. CDR3 loop: CASSSGQGNQPQHF. For the CDR3, the DNA is TGCGCCAGCAGCTCCGGACAGGGGAATCAGCCCCAGCATTTT.

The genes are TRBV5-1 and TRBJ2-5; TRBD1 agrees at 11 bases. Germline V gives CDR1 SGHRS, CDR2 YFSETQ. J was trimmed by 4 bases and V by 0 bases; bases with no gene match: 5. There are 16 residues in the CDR3. For the CDR3, the DNA is TGCGCCAGCAGCTTGGGGACAGGGGGCGTCTCAGAGACCCAGTACTTC. Protein sequence: CASSLGTGGVSETQYF.

The chain employs TRBV18 and TRBJ2-7, with unresolved D. CDR1 is KGHSH and CDR2 is LQKENI in the germline V gene. Trimming took 6 bases from V and 7 from J, leaving 19 bases between them. This CDR3 region has 14 residues. DNA of the CDR3: TGTGCCAGCTCCCCCGCTCTAATGACGGAGGAGCAGTACTTC. This codes for CASSPALMTEEQYF.

J is TRBJ1-2 and V is TRBV5-6; D perhaps matches TRBD1 (6 bases). V was clipped by 0 bases and J by 1 base, with 10 bases between them. The CDR3 covers 15 residues. Germline V gives CDR1 SGHDT, CDR2 YYEEEE. In DNA, the CDR3 is TGTGCCAGCAGCTTGGCCAGGGGACGTAACTATGGCTACACCTTC. This gives the protein CASSLARGRNYGYTF.

This chain connects TRBV5-1 to TRBJ1-1; TRBD1 matches at 9 bases. There are 14 residues in the CDR3. Germline CDR1 is SGHRS and CDR2 is YFSETQ. V dropped 5 bases and J dropped 3; count of bases not matched to a gene: 5. CDR3: CASSRGQGYTEAFF. The CDR3 DNA reads TGCGCCAGCAGTCGGGGACAGGGATACACTGAAGCTTTCTTT.

The V call is TRBV5-6, the J call TRBJ2-7; 8 bases align to TRBD1. With V trimmed by 4 bases and J by 1 base, 4 bases remained unmatched. Germline assignment: CDR1 SGHDT and CDR2 YYEEEE. This CDR3 is 14 amino acids long. CDR3 nucleotides: TGTGCCAGCAGCCCGGGACAGGTTTCCTACGAGCAGTACTTC. This encodes CASSPGQVSYEQYF.

The J gene is TRBJ1-1, the V gene TRBV18; D may be TRBD1 (5 bases). Trimming pared 3 bases from V and 4 bases from J, leaving 18 bases between. The CDR3 has 16 amino acids. The germline gives CDR1 KGHSH, CDR2 LQKENI. The CDR3 DNA reads as TGTGCCAGCTCACCCCCCAACCTCAACGGGGGCACTGAAGCTTTCTTT. Amino acids: CASSPPNLNGGTEAFF.

This CDR3 is CASSTSGQGRPGSGNTIYF. In nucleotides, the CDR3 is TGTGCCAGTAGTACCTCGGGACAGGGTCGACCCGGCTCTGGAAACACCATATATTTT. The rearrangement joins TRBV19 to TRBJ1-3; 9 bases are shared with TRBD1. CDR1 and CDR2 (germline): LNHDA, SQIVND (reference sequence). CDR3 size: 19 residues. The J segment lost 0 bases and the V segment lost 4 bases, leaving 13 bases of the junction unmatched. Full variable domain (missing parts from reference TRBV19 and TRBJ1-3): DGGITQSPKYLFRKEGQNVTLSCEQNLNHDAMYWYRQDPGQGLRLIYYSQIVNDFQKGDIAEGYSVSREKKESFPLTVTSAQKNPTAFYLCASSTSGQGRPGSGNTIYFGEGSWLTVV.

The V call is TRBV6-5, the J call TRBJ2-1; TRBD1 matches 9 bases. The CDR3 runs 13 residues. J was trimmed by 10 bases and V by 6 bases; bases with no gene match: 7. Looked up from germline, CDR1 is MNHEY and CDR2 is SVGAGI. This chain's CDR3 is CASSRDRVREQFF. For the CDR3, the DNA is TGTGCCAGCAGCCGGGACAGGGTAAGGGAGCAGTTCTTC.

This rearrangement joins TRBV7-2 to TRBJ2-1; a weak D match, TRBD2 (5 bases). Trimming stripped 5 bases from V and 15 bases from J, with 17 bases between. The CDR3 is 12 residues long. Germline V gives CDR1 SGHTA, CDR2 FQGNSA. The CDR3 coding sequence is TGTGCCAGCAGCGAAACCGGGATGCCGCGGTTCTTC. The encoded protein is CASSETGMPRFF.